Following are 27 T cell receptor beta chains from one sample sequenced in a study of blood T cell repertoires in COVID-19. The protocol was immunoSEQ multiplex PCR, while the TCRdb copy is restricted to in-frame clones and leaves out a portion. The sample carries hundreds of thousands of clones, roughly 88% recorded once. Sequenced: PBMCs or T cells enriched from blood (not recorded which). These receptors originate from a woman between 50 and 59 years old who had recovered from COVID-19.

This clone was counted only a few times. The chain combines TRBV5-4 with TRBJ1-4, with TRBD1 matching over 9 bases. Per germline, CDR1 SGHNT and CDR2 YYREEE (reference sequence). J lost 8 bases, V lost 4 bases, and 6 bases had no gene match. The CDR3 spans 14 residues. CDR3 coding DNA: TGTGCCAGCAGCCCGGACAGGGGTGGGGAAAAACTGTTTTTT. This sequence encodes CASSPDRGGEKLFF.

This clone has only a few counts. The rearrangement links TRBV18 to TRBJ2-2; weak D call: TRBD2 (6 bases). Per the germline V gene, CDR1 is KGHSH and CDR2 is LQKENI. V was shortened by 4 bases and J by 0 bases, with 9 bases between the two germline ends. This CDR3 spans 15 amino acids. The CDR3 region is CASSREVTNTGELFF. The CDR3 bases are TGTGCCAGCTCACGGGAGGTGACGAACACCGGGGAGCTGTTTTTT.

V is TRBV7-2 and J is TRBJ2-2, with D perhaps matching TRBD2 (7 bases). Per the germline V gene, CDR1 is SGHTA and CDR2 is FQGNSA. The CDR3 consists of 17 residues. V gave up 2 bases and J gave up 8 bases, with 21 bases separating them. CDR3 residues: CASSLLGGAQLLGELFF. DNA of the CDR3: TGTGCCAGCAGCTTATTAGGGGGGGCCCAACTGCTAGGGGAGCTGTTTTTT.

The chain uses TRBV15 and TRBJ1-4; D is possibly TRBD1 (6 bases). V shed 8 bases and J shed 4 bases, with 14 bases lying between them. Germline V gene sequence: CDR1 LNHNV, CDR2 YYDKDF (reference sequence). The CDR3 covers 14 residues. In DNA form, the CDR3 reads TGTGCCACCTTGGCCAGGGGAGTTAATGAAAAACTGTTTTTT. Its protein product is CATLARGVNEKLFF.

This clone was detected once. The rearrangement joins TRBV5-1 to TRBJ1-5; weak D call: TRBD1 (5 bases). This CDR3 has 14 residues. Per germline, CDR1 SGHRS and CDR2 YFSETQ. Trimming took 3 bases from V and 3 from J, leaving 10 bases between them. CDR3 nucleotides: TGCGCCAGCAGCTCGGAGGGGATCAATCAGCCCCAGCATTTT. Amino acids: CASSSEGINQPQHF.

This clone was recorded once. The V and J genes are TRBV4-1 and TRBJ2-4, with TRBD2 matching 12 bases. The CDR3 loop spans 19 amino acids. Trimming took 4 bases from V and 2 from J; bases not matched to a gene: 12. Germline V gene sequence: CDR1 MGHRA, CDR2 YSYEKL. In nucleotides, the CDR3 is TGCGCCAGCAGCCCTTCCAATCTAGCGGGAGGGCCCCCCAAAAACATTCAGTACTTC. Encoded protein: CASSPSNLAGGPPKNIQYF.

The V gene is TRBV19, the J gene TRBJ1-2; the match to TRBD1 covers 8 bases. The junction had 6 bases not matched to a gene; V was cut back by 10 bases and J by 8 bases. The CDR3 is 11 amino acids. Germline V gene lookup returns CDR1 LNHDA and CDR2 SQIVND (reference sequence). The CDR3 reads CATDRGGGYTF. CDR3 in DNA: TGTGCCACCGACAGGGGTGGAGGCTACACCTTC.

J is TRBJ2-3 and V is TRBV28; 7 bases map to TRBD2. Per germline, CDR1 MDHEN and CDR2 SYDVKM. V shed 5 bases and J 2 bases; nucleotides not matched to a gene: 10. This CDR3 has 16 residues. The CDR3 spells CASSGLAGAPTDTQYF. CDR3 in DNA: TGTGCCAGCAGTGGTCTGGCGGGAGCCCCCACAGATACGCAGTATTTT.

V gene TRBV7-2 combines with J gene TRBJ1-2, with D unclear. This CDR3 region has 13 residues. Germline V gene sequence: CDR1 SGHTA, CDR2 FQGNSA. V shed 3 bases and J shed 8 bases, with 13 bases lying between them. DNA for the CDR3: TGTGCCAGCAGCTTGACACAAACGGGGGGCTACACCTTC. This codes for CASSLTQTGGYTF. The full variable domain, completed using reference TRBV7-2 and TRBJ1-2, is GAGVSQSPSNKVTEKGKDVELRCDPISGHTALYWYRQSLGQGLEFLIYFQGNSAPDKSGLPSDRFSAERTGGSVSTLTIQRTQQEDSAVYLCASSLTQTGGYTFGSGTRLTVV.

V gene TRBV5-6 combines with J gene TRBJ1-2, with D possibly matching TRBD1 (5 bases). The CDR3 is 15 amino acids. The germline CDR1 and CDR2 sequences are SGHDT and YYEEEE. Trimming removed 2 bases at V and 3 bases at J, with 14 bases between. As DNA, the CDR3 is TGTGCCAGCAGCTTTTTTAGGACGGGGGACTATGGCTACACCTTC. This codes for CASSFFRTGDYGYTF.

The chain employs TRBV15 and TRBJ2-2, with TRBD2 identical over 11 bases. With V trimmed by 0 bases and J by 6 bases, 12 bases remained unmatched. CDR3 length: 19 residues. Germline loops: CDR1 LNHNV, CDR2 YYDKDF (reference sequence). In DNA, the CDR3 is TGTGCCACCAGCAGAGATGTGGGACTAGCGGACCCGCGAGCCGGGGAGCTGTTTTTT. Amino acids: CATSRDVGLADPRAGELFF.

This clone was counted a few times. This chain uses TRBV19 with TRBJ2-5; possibly TRBD1 for D (5 bases). The V gene lost 7 bases and the J gene lost 3 bases, with 12 bases spanning the gap. The germline V gene has CDR1 LNHDA and CDR2 SQIVND (reference sequence). The CDR3 extends over 13 amino acids. CDR3 amino acids: CASTQGAKETQYF. The CDR3 coding sequence is TGTGCCAGTACTCAGGGCGCAAAAGAGACCCAGTACTTC.

CDR3 nucleotide sequence: TGCGCCAGCAGCTGGAGGGAAATCTTCCGGCGGGAGGCCAGATACGAGCAGTACTTC. Translating gives CASSWREIFRREARYEQYF. This chain joins TRBV5-1 and TRBJ2-7; 8 positions match TRBD2. This CDR3 spans 19 amino acids. The V gene end was trimmed by 3 bases and the J gene end by 4 bases; junction bases not matched to a gene: 21. Looked up from germline, CDR1 is SGHRS and CDR2 is YFSETQ.

The chain combines TRBV11-3 with TRBJ1-2; 11 bases line up with TRBD1. The V gene's germline CDR1 is SGHNT and CDR2 YENEEA. The CDR3 loop spans 14 amino acids. V lost 5 bases, J lost 8 bases, and 7 bases stayed unmatched. The CDR3 DNA is TGTGCCAGCAGCACCCGGACAGGGGGCGTAGGCTACACCTTC. Its translation is CASSTRTGGVGYTF.

The CDR3 sequence is CASSNRGWNTEAFF. The CDR3 nucleotides are TGTGCCAGCAGTAACAGGGGGTGGAACACTGAAGCTTTCTTT. This chain links TRBV25-1 with TRBJ1-1; TRBD1 aligns across 8 bases. The CDR3 totals 14 residues. The V and J ends lost 5 bases and 1 base, in that order; junction bases with no gene match: 3. Germline CDR1 and CDR2: MGHDK and SYGVNS.

The V and J genes are TRBV5-8 and TRBJ2-1; 7 nucleotides match TRBD2. V shed 3 bases, J shed 8 bases, and the junction held 14 bases outside the gene matches. Germline assignment: CDR1 SGHTS and CDR2 YDEGEE. This CDR3 region has 16 residues. CDR3 in DNA: TGTGCCAGCAGCTCCTATTCTGGCGGGAGAGTCGATGAGCAGTTCTTC. It translates to CASSSYSGGRVDEQFF.

The CDR3 DNA follows: TGCAGCGTTGGAACGGGACAGGGGATCGGTGGCTACACCTTC. The encoded protein is CSVGTGQGIGGYTF. The J gene is TRBJ1-2, the V gene TRBV29-1, with TRBD1 matching 10 bases. Germline CDR1 reads SQVTM; CDR2 reads ANQGSEA. The CDR3 runs to 14 residues. Trimming at V came to 4 bases and at J to 7 bases, leaving 9 bases not matched to a gene.

The V call is TRBV4-3, the J call TRBJ1-4, with 7 bases that match TRBD1. Per the germline V gene, CDR1 is LGHNA and CDR2 is YSLEER. J lost 3 bases, V lost 8 bases, and 12 bases had no gene match. The CDR3 consists of 16 residues. The CDR3 region is CASGDRVVGSNEKLFF. The CDR3 nucleotides are TGCGCCAGCGGCGACAGGGTCGTCGGATCTAATGAAAAACTGTTTTTT.

The chain combines TRBV4-3 with TRBJ2-2; 8 positions match TRBD2. Germline CDR1 reads LGHNA; CDR2 reads YSLEER. The CDR3 has 15 residues. The ends lost 2 bases at V and 6 bases at J; junction bases unmatched: 5. In nucleotides, the CDR3 is TGCGCCAGCAGCCAACATAGCGGGAAGGCCGGGGAGCTGTTTTTT. Protein product: CASSQHSGKAGELFF.

The chain recombines TRBV7-2 with TRBJ1-1; D is undetermined. Germline V gene lookup returns CDR1 SGHTA and CDR2 FQGNSA. The CDR3 spans 14 residues. Trimming removed 2 bases at V and 0 bases at J, with 7 bases between. For the CDR3, the DNA is TGTGCCAGCAGCTTATTAAACATGAACACTGAAGCTTTCTTT. Translated, it gives CASSLLNMNTEAFF.

The chain uses TRBV27 and TRBJ1-2; a weak D match, TRBD1 (6 bases). The CDR3 covers 14 residues. V was shortened by 4 bases and J by 2 bases, with 11 bases between the two germline ends. Germline loops: CDR1 MNHEY, CDR2 SMNVEV (reference sequence). CDR3 amino acids: CASSSRDMNYGYTF. The CDR3 coding sequence is TGTGCCAGCAGTTCCCGGGACATGAACTATGGCTACACCTTC.

V and J are TRBV5-6 and TRBJ2-6, with D unclear. Trimming cost V 0 bases and J 10 bases, with 5 bases left between them. CDR1 is SGHDT and CDR2 is YYEEEE in the germline V gene. The length of the CDR3 is 12 residues. CDR3 in DNA: TGTGCCAGCAGCTTGGACAGTAACGTCCTGACTTTC. It encodes CASSLDSNVLTF.

This rearrangement joins TRBV7-2 to TRBJ1-6, with D possibly matching TRBD1 (5 bases). The CDR3 runs 16 residues. Germline CDR1 is SGHTA and CDR2 is FQGNSA. The V and J ends lost 0 bases and 7 bases respectively, with 13 bases between them. CDR3 nucleotides: TGTGCCAGCAGCTTAGCGAGTCAGGGAAGGAATTCACCCCTCCACTTT. Its translation is CASSLASQGRNSPLHF.

The chain joins TRBV5-1 to TRBJ2-2; 7 nucleotides align to TRBD1. Germline loops: CDR1 SGHRS, CDR2 YFSETQ. Unmatched junction bases numbered 5, after V lost 1 base and J lost 5 bases. The length of the CDR3 is 15 residues. The chain's CDR3 is CASSLFTGVTGELFF. The CDR3, as DNA: TGCGCCAGCAGCTTGTTTACAGGGGTGACCGGGGAGCTGTTTTTT. Full variable domain (missing parts from reference TRBV5-1 and TRBJ2-2): KAGVTQTPRYLIKTRGQQVTLSCSPISGHRSVSWYQQTPGQGLQFLFEYFSETQRNKGNFPGRFSGRQFSNSRSEMNVSTLELGDSALYLCASSLFTGVTGELFFGEGSRLTVL.

This chain connects TRBV6-1 to TRBJ1-1; the D gene is possibly TRBD1 (6 bases). The CDR3 runs 13 residues. The V and J ends lost 3 bases and 3 bases respectively, with 8 bases between them. Germline CDR1 reads MNHNS; CDR2 reads SASEGT. The CDR3 spells CASSEGAHTEAFF. The CDR3 coding sequence is TGTGCCAGCAGTGAGGGGGCGCACACTGAAGCTTTCTTT.

The chain links TRBV18 to TRBJ1-1, with a tentative D call TRBD1 (5 bases). Trimming left V 3 bases short and J 1 base short, with 9 bases between. The CDR3 consists of 14 residues. The germline CDR1 and CDR2 sequences are KGHSH and LQKENI. The CDR3 DNA is TGTGCCAGCTCACCCGCGGACAAGAACACTGAAGCTTTCTTT. It is translated as CASSPADKNTEAFF.

The gene calls are TRBV29-1 and TRBJ2-1, with 8 bases aligning to TRBD2. CDR3 length equals 15 residues. V was clipped by 2 bases and J by 2 bases; unmatched bases: 5. Per the germline V gene, CDR1 is SQVTM and CDR2 is ANQGSEA. The CDR3 sequence: CSVESERETYNEQFF. In DNA form, the CDR3 reads TGCAGCGTTGAATCTGAGCGGGAGACCTACAATGAGCAGTTCTTC.